This is a list of T cell receptor beta chains from one sample in a study of cytomegalovirus exposure and HLA in healthy donors. Clones were sequenced by immunoSEQ multiplex PCR, and TCRdb holds only the in-frame ones, with some missing. The top ten hold around 4.1% of the sample, which has about 140,000 clones, about 80% seen once. The sample consisted of PBMCs. Receptors originate from a man aged 35 to 55 in good health and CMV-seronegative. CDR3s include the opening cysteine and the closing phenylalanine or tryptophan. The D gene is left open where the match is weak. Part of the rows lack a size; the others show once, few, many or a class for expanded clones.

j_call | d_call | clone_size | v_call | cdr3_nt | cdr3_aa
TRBJ2-1 | TRBD2 | . | TRBV7-2 | TGTGCCAGCAGGCTCCCGGGACTAGAGGGCAATGAGCAGTTCTTC | CASRLPGLEGNEQFF
TRBJ2-7 | . | . | TRBV19 | TGTGCCAGTAGTTTCCGGGACCGGGGGGAGCAGTACTTC | CASSFRDRGEQYF
TRBJ2-5 | TRBD2 | . | TRBV18 | TGTGCCAGCTCACAACGGCTAGCGGGGGTAGAGACCCAGTACTTC | CASSQRLAGVETQYF
TRBJ2-4 | TRBD2 | . | TRBV18 | TGTGCCAGCTCACCCGGGACTAGCGGGGGGGCAAACATTCAGTACTTC | CASSPGTSGGANIQYF
TRBJ2-7 | TRBD1 | once | TRBV18 | TGTGCCAGCTCAGGGCTCAACAACCCGGGACAGGGGGCCAGAGCCGAGCAGTACTTC | CASSGLNNPGQGARAEQYF
TRBJ2-3 | TRBD2 | . | TRBV6-5 | TGTGCCAGCAGTTACTCGCGGGGGGGGGCGGCAGATACGCAGTATTTT | CASSYSRGGAADTQYF
TRBJ1-5 | . | . | TRBV19 | TGTGCCAGTAGTATTTTCGGGGGAGGAGAGGGAGATCAGCCCCAGCATTTT | CASSIFGGGEGDQPQHF
TRBJ1-2 | TRBD1 | . | TRBV5-6 | TGTGCCAGCAGCTTCTATCGGACAGGTCGAAGCTATGGCTACACCTTC | CASSFYRTGRSYGYTF
TRBJ1-5 | . | . | TRBV2 | TGTGCCAGCAGGCGGACAAGAAATAGCAATCAGCCCCAGCATTTT | CASRRTRNSNQPQHF
TRBJ1-3 | TRBD1 | . | TRBV10-3 | TGTGCCTTTCGACAGGGTCGGAACACCATATATTTT | CAFRQGRNTIYF
TRBJ1-1 | TRBD1 | . | TRBV18 | TGTGCCAGCTCACTCTCGACAGGGGAAGAAGCTTTCTTT | CASSLSTGEEAFF
TRBJ2-1 | . | . | TRBV7-7 | TGTGCTAGCAGCCAGGACGGGAGCTCCTACAATGAGCAGTTCTTC | CASSQDGSSYNEQFF
TRBJ2-3 | TRBD2 | . | TRBV7-2 | TGTGCCAGCAGCTTAGATCCGGGGACTAGCGGAGCTGATACGCAGTATTTT | CASSLDPGTSGADTQYF
TRBJ1-2 | . | . | TRBV4-2 | TGTGCCAGCAGCCAAGTTCGACAGTCTAACTATGGCTACACCTTC | CASSQVRQSNYGYTF
TRBJ2-7 | . | . | TRBV29-1 | TGCAGCGCCGGGACAAACTACGAGCAGTACTTC | CSAGTNYEQYF
TRBJ2-3 | TRBD1 | . | TRBV14 | TGTGCCAGCAGCCAAGAGTCCGGGACAGGTTTCTCTAGCACAGATACGCAGTATTTT | CASSQESGTGFSSTDTQYF
TRBJ2-7 | . | . | TRBV6-5 | TGTGCCAGCAGCCCCCAGGGTATCCACGAGCAGTACTTC | CASSPQGIHEQYF
TRBJ2-7 | TRBD2 | . | TRBV2 | TGTGCCAGCAGTGAAAGGGCGGGGGGGCTTGCCCACGAGCAGTACTTC | CASSERAGGLAHEQYF
TRBJ2-7 | TRBD1 | . | TRBV7-7 | TGTGCTAGCAGCGACCCGGGACAGGGGAAGAACGAGCAGTACTTC | CASSDPGQGKNEQYF
TRBJ2-7 | . | . | TRBV5-4 | TGTGCCAGCAGCCCATCGTCCGGGGTATTAGGCGAGCAGTACTTC | CASSPSSGVLGEQYF
TRBJ2-2 | TRBD1 | . | TRBV7-2 | TGTGCCAGCAGCATTCTTACAGGGGCCGGGGAGCTGTTTTTT | CASSILTGAGELFF
TRBJ1-2 | TRBD1 | once | TRBV12-5 | TGTGCTAGTGGGGGGGGACAGGGAGAAAGCTATGGCTACACCTTC | CASGGGQGESYGYTF